This T cell receptor beta chain was recovered during a study of identical twins. Study results and limitations: Part of the zero-insertion signal could reflect confounding by invariant MAIT and iNKT cells. Cord blood beta clonotypes that were abundant carried fewer insertions, and memory repertoires showed no such trend.

Each CDR3 protein gets one entry after TCRdb re-called the 5' RACE reads with MiXCR. Of about 570,000 distinct CDR3 sequences listed, around a tenth were seen once; the top ten hold around 3.2%. Between the trimmed V and J ends, which lost 8 bases and 0 bases, there was a span of 14 bases. The germline V gene encodes CDR1 MNHEY and CDR2 SVGEGT. This CDR3 is 15 amino acids long. A note on this clonotype: Its cognate antigen is unknown.

These data were also filed under a second study, of yellow fever vaccine responses in identical twins.

Sequences were obtained from PBMCs. The chain combines TRBV6-2 or TRBV6-3 with TRBJ1-5, with D tentatively TRBD1 (6 bases). The receptor was isolated from a woman younger than 35 in good health. CDR3 protein: CASSQGQTSNQPQHF. As DNA, the CDR3 is TGTGCCAGCTCCCAAGGACAGACTAGCAATCAGCCCCAGCATTTT.